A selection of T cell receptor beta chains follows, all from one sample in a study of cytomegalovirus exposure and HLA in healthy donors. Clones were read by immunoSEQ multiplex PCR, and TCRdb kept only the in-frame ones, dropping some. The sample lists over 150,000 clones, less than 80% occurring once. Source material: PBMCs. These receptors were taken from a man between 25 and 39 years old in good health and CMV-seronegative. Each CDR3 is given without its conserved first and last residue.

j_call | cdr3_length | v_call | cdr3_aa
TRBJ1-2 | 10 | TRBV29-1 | SVPTGNYGYT
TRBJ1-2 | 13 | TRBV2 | ASIQAPIGSYGYT
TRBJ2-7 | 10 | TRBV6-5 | ASSYTFREQY
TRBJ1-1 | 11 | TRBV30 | AWNGRGNTEAF
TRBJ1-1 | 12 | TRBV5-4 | ASSYRGGDTEAF
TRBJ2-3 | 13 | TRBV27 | ASSPGLAGTDTQY
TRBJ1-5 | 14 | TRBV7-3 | ASSLTSDSFNQPQH
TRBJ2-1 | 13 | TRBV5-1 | ASSFVAGVGNEQF
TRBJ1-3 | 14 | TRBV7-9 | ASSLAIRVSGNTIY
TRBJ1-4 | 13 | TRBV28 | ASSIDPGSVEKLF
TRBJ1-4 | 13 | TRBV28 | ASRTGTAINEKLF
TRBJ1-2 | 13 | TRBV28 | ATRQGYRPNYGYT
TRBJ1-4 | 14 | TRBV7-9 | SSSSTGGASNEKLF
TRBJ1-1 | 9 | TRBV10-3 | AIAANSEAF
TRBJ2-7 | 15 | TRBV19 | ASSPGGSSGVSYEQY
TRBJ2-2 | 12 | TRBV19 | ASSGQGRIGELF
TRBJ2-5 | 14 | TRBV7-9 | ASSLGDRGLRETQY
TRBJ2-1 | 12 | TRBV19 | ASSIDRYYNEQF
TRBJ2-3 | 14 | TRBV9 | ASSVGELERTDTQY
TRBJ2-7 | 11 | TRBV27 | ASSFGGTNEQY
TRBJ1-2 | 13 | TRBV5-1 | ASSLESGTENGYT
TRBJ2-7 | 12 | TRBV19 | ASSMQGNSYEQY
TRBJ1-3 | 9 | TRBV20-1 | SAQFDRTGY
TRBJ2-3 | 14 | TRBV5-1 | ASSPTSGGGIDTQY
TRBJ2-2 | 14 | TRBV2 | ASRIQGGIDTGELF
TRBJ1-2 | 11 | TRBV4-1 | ASSQEGGFGYT
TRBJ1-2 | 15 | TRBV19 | ASSIGFMDSRLYGYT
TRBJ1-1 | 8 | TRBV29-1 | SAGNTEAF